Below are 28 T cell receptor beta chains sequenced from a single sample in a study of human T cells and chemical hapten exposure. Time point in this sample: patch test 1, 2 weeks after DPC sensitization. Treatment indicated: therapeutic diphenylcyclopropenone sensitization with weekly scalp DPC. TCRdb reprocessed the RACE reads with MiXCR, giving one entry per CDR3 protein. Among about 100,000 distinct CDR3 sequences, roughly a tenth were seen once, and the ten largest hold roughly 2.4%. The sample consisted of whole blood, taken in connection with sensitization to the hapten diphenylcyclopropenone (DPC). The receptors were gathered from a man in his forties or fifties with alopecia areata. Some clones in this sample may be carry-over from other donors' samples.

There are many counts of this clonotype. This rearrangement joins TRBV6-5 to TRBJ1-1; perhaps TRBD1 as D (6 bases). Germline V lookup: CDR1 MNHEY, CDR2 SVGAGI. This CDR3 contains 13 residues. V was trimmed by 6 bases and J by 7 bases, leaving 15 bases between them. CDR3 protein: CASSRQVGGEAFF. The CDR3 nucleotides read TGTGCCAGCAGCCGACAGGTTGGAGGTGAAGCTTTCTTT.

This clonotype was recorded at least ten times. This rearrangement joins TRBV25-1 to TRBJ2-3; 9 nucleotides agree with TRBD1. Germline loops: CDR1 MGHDK, CDR2 SYGVNS. V trimming: 9 bases; J trimming: 2 bases; junction bases outside the gene matches: 6. The CDR3 covers 14 residues. The chain's CDR3 is CASQGQGPTDTQYF. The CDR3 region has the DNA TGTGCCAGTCAAGGACAGGGGCCCACAGATACGCAGTATTTT. Variable domain in full (rest from reference TRBV25-1 and TRBJ2-3): EADIYQTPRYLVIGTGKKITLECSQTMGHDKMYWYQQDPGMELHLIHYSYGVNSTEKGDLSSESTVSRIRTEHFPLTLESARPSHTSQYLCASQGQGPTDTQYFGPGTRLTVL.

CDR3 nucleotide sequence: TGTGCCAGCAGCGACACTAGAAAGGTGAATGAGCAGTTCTTC. Translated, it gives CASSDTRKVNEQFF. V and J are TRBV6-2 or TRBV6-3 and TRBJ2-1; tentatively, D is TRBD2 (5 bases). Germline V lookup: CDR1 MNHEY, CDR2 SVGEGT. The CDR3 consists of 14 residues. V was clipped by 6 bases and J by 7 bases, with 16 bases between them.

The chain links TRBV29-1 to TRBJ2-3; D may be TRBD1 or TRBD2 (6 bases each). V gave up 3 bases and J gave up 2 bases, with 12 bases separating them. Germline V CDR1 and CDR2: SQVTM, ANQGSEA. The CDR3 has 14 amino acids. The chain's CDR3 is CSVDVRGLTDTQYF. Here the CDR3 DNA reads TGCAGCGTTGATGTCCGGGGGCTCACAGATACGCAGTATTTT.

This clonotype was recorded a few times. V and J are TRBV4-3 and TRBJ2-7; 10 nucleotides align to TRBD2. This CDR3 spans 18 amino acids. With 3 bases clipped from V and 4 bases from J, the junction kept 15 bases outside the gene matches. Germline V gene data show CDR1 as LGHNA and CDR2 as YSLEER. The DNA of the CDR3 is TGCGCCAGCAGCCAGGATTACAGAGCGGGAGGGTCCGGTTACGAGCAGTACTTC. It codes for CASSQDYRAGGSGYEQYF.

The genes are TRBV20-1 and TRBJ2-3; D is uncertain. Germline V lookup: CDR1 DFQATT, CDR2 SNEGSKA (reference sequence). The CDR3 is 10 residues long. Trimming removed 5 bases from V and 5 bases from J, with 5 bases in between. Here the CDR3 DNA reads TGCAGTGCTCCCGGAGATACGCAGTATTTT. It encodes CSAPGDTQYF.

The sample holds many counts of this clonotype. This chain joins TRBV12-3 or TRBV12-4 and TRBJ2-7; D gene ambiguous. The CDR3 has 11 residues. The CDR3 DNA is TGTGCCAGCAGTTTGTCGCCCCGCCTCCACGTC. Amino acids: CASSLSPRLHV.

The CDR3 sequence is CASSDPQGPDTQYF. DNA for the CDR3: TGTGCCAGCAGTGATCCTCAGGGTCCGGATACGCAGTATTTT. The chain employs TRBV25-1 and TRBJ2-3; a possible D gene is TRBD1 (5 bases). Germline lookup yields CDR1 MGHDK and CDR2 SYGVNS. The V gene lost 3 bases and the J gene lost 6 bases, with 13 bases spanning the gap. The CDR3 has 14 amino acids.

In its sample, this clonotype was seen a few times. The rearrangement links TRBV12-3 or TRBV12-4 to TRBJ2-5, with 10 bases that match TRBD2. The CDR3 length is 15 residues. Trimming cost V 6 bases and J 4 bases; bases outside gene matches: 8. In nucleotides, the CDR3 is TGTGCCAGCAGCCCCCTAGCGGGAGCGTTAGAGACCCAGTACTTC. This gives the protein CASSPLAGALETQYF.

The chain recombines TRBV18 with TRBJ2-3; D is undetermined. CDR1 is KGHSH and CDR2 is LQKENI in the germline V gene. The germline V and J ends were trimmed by 3 bases and 5 bases, with 6 bases remaining between them. This CDR3 spans 12 amino acids. CDR3 nucleotides: TGTGCCAGCTCACCGTCGGGAGATACGCAGTATTTT. Its translation: CASSPSGDTQYF.

The rearrangement links TRBV12-3 or TRBV12-4 to TRBJ1-1, with no clear D. Trimming removed 2 bases from V and 3 bases from J, with 7 bases in between. The CDR3 extends over 13 amino acids. CDR3 sequence (DNA): TGTGCCAGCAGTTTAAAGTCTTACACTGAAGCTTTCTTT. This sequence encodes CASSLKSYTEAFF.

DNA of the CDR3: TGTGCCAGCAGCTCCCTTAGGGCCATGAACACTGAAGCTTTCTTT. Translation: CASSSLRAMNTEAFF. J is TRBJ1-1 and V is TRBV7-8; no clear D. V was cut by 4 bases and J by 0 bases, with 12 bases left in between. The CDR3 length is 15 residues. Germline CDR1 and CDR2: SGHVS and FQNEAQ. Together with reference TRBV7-8 and TRBJ1-1, the CDR3 gives the full variable domain: GAGVSQSPRYKVAKRGQDVALRCDPISGHVSLFWYQQALGQGPEFLTYFQNEAQLDKSGLPSDRFFAERPEGSVSTLKIQRTQQEDSAVYLCASSSLRAMNTEAFFGQGTRLTVV.

This clonotype was detected once. The V gene is TRBV7-9, the J gene TRBJ2-3; perhaps D is TRBD1 or TRBD2 (6 bases each). Trimming took off 5 bases at V and 2 bases at J, with 17 bases between the two ends. The CDR3 runs 16 residues. CDR1 and CDR2 (germline): SEHNR, FQNEAQ (reference sequence). The CDR3 is CASSPPGARVTDTQYF. The CDR3 region has the DNA TGTGCCAGCAGCCCTCCGGGGGCCCGCGTCACAGATACGCAGTATTTT. Looking up the rest from reference TRBV7-9 and TRBJ2-3 gives the full variable domain: DTGVSQNPRHKITKRGQNVTFRCDPISEHNRLYWYRQTLGQGPEFLTYFQNEAQLEKSRLLSDRFSAERPKGSFSTLEIQRTEQGDSAMYLCASSPPGARVTDTQYFGPGTRLTVL.

This clonotype was counted a few times. CDR3 protein: CASSYSLRDTQYF. Here the CDR3 DNA reads TGTGCCAGCAGTTACTCACTGAGAGATACGCAGTATTTT. The rearrangement uses TRBV6-5 and TRBJ2-3; unclear D gene. Germline V gene lookup returns CDR1 MNHEY and CDR2 SVGAGI. This CDR3 contains 13 residues. Trimming took off 0 bases at V and 5 bases at J, with 6 bases between the two ends.

This clonotype came up a few times. The rearrangement uses TRBV4-3 and TRBJ2-2; 8 bases fit TRBD2. Per the germline V gene, CDR1 is LGHNA and CDR2 is YSLEER. This CDR3 has 17 amino acids. V was pared by 4 bases and J by 6 bases, with 13 bases of the junction left unmatched. Here the CDR3 reads CASSRETGTSYPGELFF. In nucleotides, the CDR3 is TGCGCCAGCAGCCGAGAAACCGGGACTAGTTATCCCGGGGAGCTGTTTTTT.

This clonotype appeared a few times. The gene calls are TRBV12-3 or TRBV12-4 and TRBJ2-1; a weak D match, TRBD1 (5 bases). With 8 bases removed from V and 5 bases from J, the gap between germline ends came to 16 bases. This CDR3 is built from 14 residues. CDR3 bases: TGTGCCAGCCAACCCCCTACAGGCGACAATGAGCAGTTCTTC. It translates to CASQPPTGDNEQFF.

This clonotype has at least ten counts. DNA for the CDR3: TGTGCCAGCAGCTTAACAGGGGGCAGCACAGATACGCAGTATTTT. It specifies CASSLTGGSTDTQYF. V gene TRBV7-9 combines with J gene TRBJ2-3; 9 positions match TRBD1. The germline V gene encodes CDR1 SEHNR and CDR2 FQNEAQ (reference sequence). The trim removed 2 bases at V and 0 bases at J, leaving 0 bases unmatched. The CDR3 sequence is 15 residues long.

The gene calls are TRBV6-2 or TRBV6-3 and TRBJ1-5; no firm D call. CDR3 length equals 12 residues. Germline CDR1 reads MNHEY; CDR2 reads SVGEGT. Trimming removed 8 bases at V and 5 bases at J, with 10 bases between. The CDR3 nucleotides read TGTGCCAGCGGAAGGGCAGATCAGCCCCAGCATTTT. Translated: CASGRADQPQHF.

At least ten counts were recorded for this clonotype. The chain combines TRBV6-1 with TRBJ1-5; D is perhaps TRBD1 (6 bases). Trimming shortened V by 2 bases and J by 2 bases, and 7 bases separated the two germline ends. Germline CDR1 is MNHNS and CDR2 is SASEGT. The CDR3 consists of 14 residues. The CDR3 bases are TGTGCCAGCAGTGAACGACAGGGCAATCAGCCCCAGCATTTT. It is translated as CASSERQGNQPQHF.

V usage is TRBV20-1 and J usage is TRBJ1-2; a weak D match, TRBD1 (5 bases). This CDR3 is 12 amino acids long. The germline CDR1 and CDR2 sequences are DFQATT and SNEGSKA (reference sequence). V shed 3 bases and J shed 3 bases, with 8 bases lying between them. The CDR3 nucleotides read TGCAGTGCTAGGAGGGGAGACTATGGCTACACCTTC. Its translation: CSARRGDYGYTF.

The gene calls are TRBV12-3 or TRBV12-4 and TRBJ1-2, with D hard to call. CDR3 length: 13 amino acids. V lost 6 bases to trimming and J lost 4 bases, with 12 bases between them. The CDR3 reads CASSPDDSYGYTF. The CDR3 DNA reads as TGTGCCAGCAGCCCGGACGATTCCTATGGCTACACCTTC.

Note on this clonotype: The junction departs from the called germline gene at one end, perhaps through a read error. CDR3 coding DNA: TGTGCTAGCAGCCCGGGACTAGCCTTATACAATGAGCAGTTCTTC. Residues: CASSPGLALYNEQFF. The rearrangement links TRBV7-7 to TRBJ2-1, with TRBD2 identical over 9 bases. The CDR3 covers 15 residues. Germline lookup yields CDR1 SSHAT and CDR2 FNYEAQ (reference sequence).

This clonotype occurred many times. The rearrangement links TRBV20-1 to TRBJ1-4; perhaps TRBD1 as D (5 bases). The CDR3 consists of 12 residues. V was shortened by 5 bases and J by 3 bases, with 7 bases between the two germline ends. The V gene's germline CDR1 is DFQATT and CDR2 SNEGSKA (reference sequence). This chain's CDR3 is CSAARANEKLFF. CDR3 DNA sequence: TGCAGTGCTGCCAGGGCTAATGAAAAACTGTTTTTT.

V and J are TRBV12-3 or TRBV12-4 and TRBJ2-4; D not resolved. The CDR3 has 12 amino acids. V shed 6 bases and J shed 8 bases, with 11 bases lying between them. CDR3 loop: CASSTQRDIQYF. The CDR3 DNA follows: TGTGCCAGCAGCACCCAACGGGACATTCAGTACTTC.

This clonotype was picked up many times. The chain employs TRBV11-2 and TRBJ1-1; 8 nucleotides agree with TRBD1. V lost 5 bases, J lost 7 bases, and 6 bases stayed unmatched. In germline, CDR1 is SGHAT, CDR2 FQNNGV. The CDR3 covers 13 residues. The CDR3: CASSQGQGGEAFF. CDR3 nucleotide sequence: TGTGCCAGCAGCCAAGGACAGGGAGGTGAAGCTTTCTTT.

The chain couples TRBV12-3 or TRBV12-4 to TRBJ2-3, with TRBD2 identical over 13 bases. Losses at the gene ends were 7 bases for V and 2 bases for J; bases not matched to a gene: 6. The CDR3 loop spans 16 amino acids. CDR3 sequence (DNA): TGTGCCAGCACCCGGACTAGCGGGGGCTTCACAGATACGCAGTATTTT. It specifies CASTRTSGGFTDTQYF.

This clonotype was detected a few times. The rearrangement uses TRBV2 and TRBJ2-3, with D maybe TRBD2 (6 bases). Trimming took off 5 bases at V and 6 bases at J, with 15 bases between the two ends. From germline, CDR1 is SNHLY and CDR2 FYNNEI. This CDR3 spans 14 amino acids. Here the CDR3 DNA reads TGTGCCAGCAGTCAATCGACTAGTTCCGATACGCAGTATTTT. Translation gives CASSQSTSSDTQYF.

This clonotype has just a few counts. This rearrangement joins TRBV20-1 to TRBJ2-4; D not certain. Germline CDR1 is DFQATT and CDR2 is SNEGSKA (reference sequence). Trimming took 5 bases from V and 9 from J, leaving 11 bases between them. The CDR3 runs to 11 residues. CDR3 region: CSASGPGIQYF. Here the CDR3 DNA reads TGCAGTGCTTCCGGGCCGGGCATTCAGTACTTC.